The 25 T cell receptor beta chains reported below all come from one sample, sequenced in a study of CD8+CD57+ T cells in acquired aplastic anemia. TCR beta VDJ and CDR3 profiling used genomic DNA as template. TCRdb itself ran the reads through MiXCR, one entry per CDR3 protein. Among 100,000 to 150,000 distinct CDR3 sequences, 48% were seen once, and the ten largest hold 2% to 3%. The specimen was sorted CD4+, CD8+, or CD8+CD57+ T cells (not recorded which) from PBMCs. The source is a human donor in good health, serving as a control.

Turning to this clonotype: This may arise from a read error, as a much more abundant clone is one base away. This rearrangement joins TRBV18 to TRBJ1-1; 7 bases agree with TRBD1. Germline CDR1 and CDR2: KGHSH and LQKENI. The CDR3 runs 14 residues. The CDR3 bases are TGTGCCAGCTCGTCGAAACAGGGGAACACTGAAGCTCTCTTT. It codes for CASSSKQGNTEALF.

The CDR3 region has the DNA TGTGCCAGCGGGACAGGGTACTACGAGCAGTACTTC. Its translation: CASGTGYYEQYF. This chain joins TRBV2 and TRBJ2-7, with 9 bases that match TRBD1. The CDR3 is made up of 12 amino acids. V lost 8 bases, J lost 3 bases, and 2 bases stayed unmatched. The V gene's germline CDR1 is SNHLY and CDR2 FYNNEI.

This clonotype was observed a handful of times. The chain is built from TRBV11-2 and TRBJ2-2; maybe TRBD2 (7 bases). Trimming cost V 5 bases and J 6 bases, with 19 bases left between them. CDR1 is SGHAT and CDR2 is FQNNGV in the germline V gene. The CDR3 totals 16 residues. The CDR3 is CASSAIRGAPAGELFF. The CDR3 nucleotides read TGTGCCAGCAGCGCGATCCGGGGGGCGCCCGCCGGGGAGCTGTTTTTT.

Only a few counts were recorded for this clonotype. The chain combines TRBV24-1 with TRBJ1-3; D is perhaps TRBD1 (6 bases). This CDR3 comprises 15 residues. The V gene lost 4 bases and the J gene lost 9 bases, with 18 bases spanning the gap. Germline V gene data show CDR1 as KGHDR and CDR2 as SFDVKD. The CDR3 protein is CATSEGGHPQGTIYF. CDR3 sequence (DNA): TGTGCCACCAGTGAGGGGGGCCATCCCCAGGGCACCATATATTTT.

In this sample, this clonotype turned up many times. This chain connects TRBV20-1 to TRBJ2-7; D may be TRBD2 (6 bases). CDR3 length: 16 residues. CDR1 and CDR2 (germline): DFQATT, SNEGSKA (reference sequence). Trimming cost V 2 bases and J 3 bases, with 20 bases left between them. This chain's CDR3 is CSARSSLGTGSYEQYF. The CDR3 region has the DNA TGCAGTGCTAGATCTAGCCTAGGGACTGGCAGCTACGAGCAGTACTTC.

For this clonotype: The conserved final phenylalanine or tryptophan is absent from the CDR3, which likely points to a read error. The rearrangement joins TRBV6-2 or TRBV6-3 to TRBJ2-4, with 7 nucleotides matching TRBD1. J was trimmed by 1 base and V by 5 bases; bases with no gene match: 2. Germline loops: CDR1 MNHEY, CDR2 SVGEGT. This CDR3 is built from 14 residues. CDR3 in DNA: TGTGCCAGCAGTCCAGGGGGTGCCAAAAACATTCAGTACTTA. Encoded protein: CASSPGGAKNIQYL.

V gene TRBV7-2 combines with J gene TRBJ2-7, with 7 nucleotides matching TRBD1. In germline, CDR1 is SGHTA, CDR2 FQGNSA. The CDR3 extends over 14 amino acids. V gave up 8 bases and J gave up 4 bases; unmatched junction bases: 11. The CDR3 nucleotides are TGTGCCAGCGCGTCCGGGACAGAATATTACGAGCAGTACTTC. Encoded protein: CASASGTEYYEQYF.

This clonotype was counted at least ten times. The rearrangement uses TRBV6-2 or TRBV6-3 and TRBJ2-1; D gene uncertain. From germline, CDR1 is MNHEY and CDR2 SVGEGT. The CDR3 contains 11 residues. Trimming pared 11 bases from V and 2 bases from J, leaving 7 bases between. The CDR3 region has the DNA TGTGCCTGTGCTGCCTACAATGAGCAGTTCTTC. Amino acid sequence: CACAAYNEQFF.

This rearrangement joins TRBV7-2 to TRBJ2-3; tentative D call: TRBD1 (6 bases). This CDR3 comprises 13 residues. V was clipped by 7 bases and J by 5 bases, with 13 bases between them. CDR1 SGHTA and CDR2 FQGNSA come from the germline V gene. CDR3 in DNA: TGTGCCAGCAAGCTCACAGGGATAGATACGCAGTATTTT. Residues: CASKLTGIDTQYF.

This clonotype came up a few times. The J gene is TRBJ2-3, the V gene TRBV6-2 or TRBV6-3, with 9 bases lining up with TRBD2. Germline values: CDR1 MNHEY, CDR2 SVGEGT. The CDR3 sequence is 16 residues long. J was trimmed by 0 bases and V by 7 bases; bases with no gene match: 8. CDR3 protein: CASNTRSGGSTDTQYF. CDR3 DNA: TGTGCCAGCAATACGCGTAGCGGGGGAAGCACAGATACGCAGTATTTT.

By its share, this clonotype is medium-sized. CDR3 sequence (DNA): TGCAGCGTCAGACAGGTTACCTACGAGCAGTACTTC. Its protein product is CSVRQVTYEQYF. V gene TRBV29-1 combines with J gene TRBJ2-7; tentatively, D is TRBD1 (6 bases). Between the trimmed V and J ends, which lost 6 bases and 2 bases, there was a span of 11 bases. CDR3 length: 12 amino acids. Germline values: CDR1 SQVTM, CDR2 ANQGSEA.

This clonotype was found many times. This chain uses TRBV6-1 with TRBJ2-2; D may be TRBD1 (5 bases). The CDR3 contains 14 residues. Germline CDR1 and CDR2: MNHNS and SASEGT. The V end was cut by 0 bases, the J end by 7 bases, with 9 bases between. CDR3 nucleotides: TGTGCCAGCAGTGAAGCTAGGGGCATCGGGGAGCTGTTTTTT. Translating gives CASSEARGIGELFF.

The chain joins TRBV2 to TRBJ1-4; a weak D match, TRBD1 (6 bases). Germline loops: CDR1 SNHLY, CDR2 FYNNEI. The CDR3 runs to 15 residues. V lost 6 bases, J lost 6 bases, and 17 bases lay in between. The CDR3 protein is CASSRGAGVDEKLFF. The DNA of the CDR3 is TGTGCCAGCAGCCGCGGGGCAGGGGTGGATGAAAAACTGTTTTTT.

This clonotype was observed at least ten times. DNA of the CDR3: TGTGCTAGTGGGGACCCCGGGACTAGCGGGGGGCGGGAGACCCAGTACTTC. It translates to CASGDPGTSGGRETQYF. The V call is TRBV12-5, the J call TRBJ2-5; 15 bases are a match to TRBD2. Trimming removed 6 bases from V and 5 bases from J; junction bases left unmatched: 10. CDR3 length equals 17 residues. Germline V gene data show CDR1 as LGHNT and CDR2 as FRNRAP. The entire variable domain, with the rest obtained from reference TRBV12-5 and TRBJ2-5, is as follows: DARVTQTPRHKVTEMGQEVTMRCQPILGHNTVFWYRQTMMQGLELLAYFRNRAPLDDSGMPKDRFSAEMPDATLATLKIQPSEPRDSAVYFCASGDPGTSGGRETQYFGPGTRLLVL.

This clonotype came up many times. The gene calls are TRBV20-1 and TRBJ1-5; D is unresolved. The ends were cut back, 0 bases at V and 5 bases at J, with 8 bases in the middle. Germline CDR1 and CDR2: DFQATT and SNEGSKA (reference sequence). The CDR3 loop spans 13 amino acids. CDR3 DNA: TGCAGTGCTAGAGATCGGGGTTATCAGCCCCAGCATTTT. It specifies CSARDRGYQPQHF.

This clonotype came up many times. The chain joins TRBV6-5 to TRBJ1-2; TRBD1 is a possible D gene (6 bases). The CDR3 consists of 17 residues. V dropped 7 bases and J dropped 4 bases, with 25 bases sitting between them. Germline loops: CDR1 MNHEY, CDR2 SVGAGI. CDR3 DNA sequence: TGTGCCAGCACTTCTCCGGACAGTCCCTCGCCTGTCTATGGCTACACCTTC. Its protein is CASTSPDSPSPVYGYTF.

This clonotype has just one count. The chain employs TRBV19 and TRBJ2-7, with 10 positions matching TRBD1. Germline V gives CDR1 LNHDA, CDR2 SQIVND (reference sequence). Germline trimming cut 9 bases from V and 5 bases from J; bases unmatched to any gene: 13. The CDR3 spans 15 residues. Here the CDR3 reads CASSLSGTGANEQYF. CDR3 nucleotide sequence: TGTGCCAGCAGTCTGAGCGGGACAGGGGCAAACGAGCAGTACTTC.

The rearrangement joins TRBV5-1 to TRBJ1-1; D gene ambiguous. V was clipped by 2 bases and J by 5 bases, with 13 bases between them. This CDR3 comprises 14 residues. Germline assignment: CDR1 SGHRS and CDR2 YFSETQ. Written as DNA, the CDR3 is TGCGCCAGCAGCTTAGGAAAGGGAGGGACTGAAGCTTTCTTT. It translates to CASSLGKGGTEAFF.

The J gene is TRBJ1-5, the V gene TRBV10-3; D unresolved. The germline V gene has CDR1 ENHRY and CDR2 SYGVKD. This CDR3 spans 14 amino acids. The V end lost 3 bases, the J end lost 5 bases, and 11 bases lay between the germline ends. CDR3 coding DNA: TGTGCCATCAGTGAAAATGAATCTGATCAGCCCCAGCATTTT. As protein: CAISENESDQPQHF.

The table lists this clonotype with many counts. V usage is TRBV9 and J usage is TRBJ1-4, with D tentatively TRBD1 (5 bases). Germline V gene lookup returns CDR1 SGDLS and CDR2 YYNGEE. Trimming shortened V by 3 bases and J by 2 bases, and 11 bases separated the two germline ends. The CDR3 consists of 15 residues. For the CDR3, the DNA is TGTGCCAGCAGCGCGTGGGGGAGGACTAATGAAAAACTGTTTTTT. Protein sequence: CASSAWGRTNEKLFF.

The chain employs TRBV7-2 and TRBJ2-3; D not certain. Germline CDR1 and CDR2: SGHTA and FQGNSA. The CDR3 runs to 13 residues. Between the trimmed V and J ends, which lost 4 bases and 1 base, there was a span of 6 bases. CDR3 protein: CASSSDGTDTQYF. CDR3 in DNA: TGTGCCAGCAGCTCCGACGGCACAGATACGCAGTATTTT.

CDR3 in amino acids: CASSLATGVSGYTF. Here the CDR3 DNA reads TGCGCCAGCAGCTTGGCTACGGGAGTCAGTGGCTACACCTTC. This rearrangement joins TRBV5-1 to TRBJ1-2, with D hard to call. This CDR3 is built from 14 residues. Between the trimmed V and J ends, which lost 0 bases and 7 bases, there was a span of 13 bases. Germline assignment: CDR1 SGHRS and CDR2 YFSETQ.

The chain carries TRBV11-2 and TRBJ2-2, with D uncertain. The CDR3 loop spans 12 amino acids. Germline assignment: CDR1 SGHAT and CDR2 FQNNGV. V was cut by 8 bases and J by 7 bases, with 11 bases left in between. The CDR3 reads CASGRLGGELFF. For the CDR3, the DNA is TGTGCCAGCGGCAGGTTGGGCGGGGAGCTGTTTTTT.

The chain recombines TRBV7-8 with TRBJ2-7, with TRBD2 matching over 8 bases. Germline V gives CDR1 SGHVS, CDR2 FQNEAQ. CDR3 length: 15 amino acids. The V and J ends lost 8 bases and 7 bases, in that order; junction bases with no gene match: 16. In DNA, the CDR3 is TGTGCCAGCTTCCTCTGGGGGCGGGGGGAGTGGGAGCAGTACTTC. Its translation: CASFLWGRGEWEQYF.

The rearrangement links TRBV12-3 or TRBV12-4 to TRBJ1-6; 7 bases are shared with TRBD1. This CDR3 region has 14 residues. The ends lost 1 base at V and 11 bases at J; junction bases unmatched: 5. CDR3 amino acids: CASSLVDRNPPLHF. In DNA form, the CDR3 reads TGTGCCAGCAGTTTAGTGGACAGGAATCCACCCCTCCACTTT.